This entry is about one T cell receptor beta chain. The genomic DNA of each subset was split evenly across several immunoSEQ plates. TCRdb's table, derived via immunoSEQ multiplex PCR, lists solely in-frame clones and lacks some. The repertoire holds roughly 720,000 clones, 80% to 95% seen once, with about 34% in the top ten. CDR3 length equals 14 residues. CDR1 and CDR2 (germline): SGDLS, YYNGEE. V lost 7 bases and J lost 4, with 16 bases in between. These data belong to a study of shared clonotypes between healthy human individuals. This TCR derives from a young man in good health. Some clones in this sample may be carry-over from other donors' samples. Sequencing was carried out using memory CD8+ T cells from PBMCs. This sample's subset: CD45RO+ cells pooled with CCR7-negative TemRA cells. The chain has TRBV9 and TRBJ2-3, with D perhaps given as TRBD1 or TRBD2 (6 bases each). CDR3 in DNA: TGTGCCAGCGGGGGGCTAGGTGTAGCAGATACGCAGTATTTT. It codes for CASGGLGVADTQYF.